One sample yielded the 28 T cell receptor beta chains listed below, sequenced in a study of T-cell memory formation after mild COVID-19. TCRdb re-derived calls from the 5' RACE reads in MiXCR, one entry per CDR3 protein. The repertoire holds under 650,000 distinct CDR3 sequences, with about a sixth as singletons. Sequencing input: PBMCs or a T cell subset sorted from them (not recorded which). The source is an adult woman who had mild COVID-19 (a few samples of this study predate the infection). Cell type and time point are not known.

The CDR3 DNA follows: TGTGCCAGCAGCCAAGATAGCGGCCACACAGATACGCAGTATTTT. It encodes CASSQDSGHTDTQYF. This sequence joins TRBV4-2 and TRBJ2-3; D is possibly TRBD2 (6 bases). With 0 bases removed from V and 2 bases from J, the gap between germline ends came to 9 bases. Per germline, CDR1 LGHNA and CDR2 YNFKEQ. This CDR3 has 15 amino acids.

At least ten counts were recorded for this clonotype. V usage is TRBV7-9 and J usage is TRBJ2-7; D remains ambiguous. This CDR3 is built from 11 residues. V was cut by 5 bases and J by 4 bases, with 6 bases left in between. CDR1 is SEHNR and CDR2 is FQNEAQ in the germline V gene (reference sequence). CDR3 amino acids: CASSQQYEQYF. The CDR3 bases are TGTGCCAGCAGCCAACAGTACGAGCAGTACTTC.

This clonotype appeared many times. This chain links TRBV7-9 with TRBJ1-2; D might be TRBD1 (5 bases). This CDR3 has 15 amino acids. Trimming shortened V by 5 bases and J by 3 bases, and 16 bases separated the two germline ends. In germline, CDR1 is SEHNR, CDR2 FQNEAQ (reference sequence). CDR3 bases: TGTGCCAGCAGCGGCTATAGGGGCTCGGACTATGGCTACACCTTC. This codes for CASSGYRGSDYGYTF. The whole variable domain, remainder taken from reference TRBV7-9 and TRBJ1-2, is DTGVSQNPRHKITKRGQNVTFRCDPISEHNRLYWYRQTLGQGPEFLTYFQNEAQLEKSRLLSDRFSAERPKGSFSTLEIQRTEQGDSAMYLCASSGYRGSDYGYTFGSGTRLTVV.

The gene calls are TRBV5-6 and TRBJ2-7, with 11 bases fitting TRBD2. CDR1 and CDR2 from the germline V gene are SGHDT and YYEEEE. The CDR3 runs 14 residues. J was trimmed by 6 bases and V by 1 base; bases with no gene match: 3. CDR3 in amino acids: CASSLPSGGSEQYF. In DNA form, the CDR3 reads TGTGCCAGCAGCTTGCCTAGCGGGGGGAGCGAGCAGTACTTC. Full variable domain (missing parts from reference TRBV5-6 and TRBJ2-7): DAGVTQSPTHLIKTRGQQVTLRCSPKSGHDTVSWYQQALGQGPQFIFQYYEEEERQRGNFPDRFSGHQFPNYSSELNVNALLLGDSALYLCASSLPSGGSEQYFGPGTRLTVT.

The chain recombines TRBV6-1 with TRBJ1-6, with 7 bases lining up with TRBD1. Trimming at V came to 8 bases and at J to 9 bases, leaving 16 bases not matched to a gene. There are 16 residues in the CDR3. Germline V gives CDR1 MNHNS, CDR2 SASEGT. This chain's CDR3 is CASQGVERGLGSPLHF. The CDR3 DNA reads TGTGCCAGCCAGGGTGTGGAAAGGGGGCTAGGTTCACCCCTCCACTTT.

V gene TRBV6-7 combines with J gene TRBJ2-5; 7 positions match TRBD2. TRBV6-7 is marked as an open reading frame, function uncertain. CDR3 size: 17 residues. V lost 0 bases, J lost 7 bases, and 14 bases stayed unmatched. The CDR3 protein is CASSYSGGTTKKATQYF. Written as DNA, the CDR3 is TGTGCCAGCAGTTACTCGGGTGGGACTACCAAGAAGGCGACCCAGTACTTC.

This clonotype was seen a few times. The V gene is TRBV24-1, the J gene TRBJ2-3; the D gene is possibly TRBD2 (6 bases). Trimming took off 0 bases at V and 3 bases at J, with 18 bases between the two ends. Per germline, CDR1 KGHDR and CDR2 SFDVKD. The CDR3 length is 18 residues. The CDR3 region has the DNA TGTGCCACCAGTGATTTGCCGGGACTCCCACTTGGGACAGATACGCAGTATTTT. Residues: CATSDLPGLPLGTDTQYF.

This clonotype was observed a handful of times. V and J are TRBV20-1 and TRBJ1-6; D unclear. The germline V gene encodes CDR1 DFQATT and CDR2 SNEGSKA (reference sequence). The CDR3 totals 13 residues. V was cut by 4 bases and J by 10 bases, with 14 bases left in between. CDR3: CSAKPGPQSPLHF. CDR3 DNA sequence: TGCAGTGCTAAACCCGGGCCCCAATCACCCCTCCACTTT.

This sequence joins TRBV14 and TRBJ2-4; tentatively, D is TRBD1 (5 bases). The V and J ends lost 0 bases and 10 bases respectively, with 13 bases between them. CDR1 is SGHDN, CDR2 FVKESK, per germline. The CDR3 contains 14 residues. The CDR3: CASSQDWGPGIQYF. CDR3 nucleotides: TGTGCCAGCAGCCAAGATTGGGGCCCCGGGATTCAGTACTTC.

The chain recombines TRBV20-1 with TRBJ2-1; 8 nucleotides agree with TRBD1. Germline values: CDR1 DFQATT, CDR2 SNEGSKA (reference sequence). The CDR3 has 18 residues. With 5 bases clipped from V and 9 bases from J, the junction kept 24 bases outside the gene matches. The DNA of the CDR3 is TGCAGTGCTTCCTCTCAACACCTTGGGACAGGTGGTATCGGTGAGCAGTTCTTC. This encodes CSASSQHLGTGGIGEQFF.

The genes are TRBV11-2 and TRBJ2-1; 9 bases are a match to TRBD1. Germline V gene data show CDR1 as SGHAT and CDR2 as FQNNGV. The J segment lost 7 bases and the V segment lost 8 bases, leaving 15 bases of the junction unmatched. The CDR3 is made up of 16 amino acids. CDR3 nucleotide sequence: TGTGCCAGCCCCCCGTCCGGGGGACAGGGAGGTAATGAGCAGTTCTTC. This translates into CASPPSGGQGGNEQFF.

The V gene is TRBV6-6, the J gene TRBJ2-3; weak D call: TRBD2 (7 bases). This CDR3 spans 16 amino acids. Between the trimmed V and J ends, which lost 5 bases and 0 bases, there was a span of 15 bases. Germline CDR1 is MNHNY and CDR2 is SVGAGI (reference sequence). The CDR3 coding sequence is TGTGCCAGCAGTCCCGGGGGGCGGACTAGCACAGATACGCAGTATTTT. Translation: CASSPGGRTSTDTQYF.

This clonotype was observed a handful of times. Written as DNA, the CDR3 is TGTGCCAGCAGCTTAACCCGGACCGGCCCTGAAGCTTTCTTT. Its protein product is CASSLTRTGPEAFF. The chain employs TRBV7-3 and TRBJ1-1; no firm D call. The germline gives CDR1 SGHTA, CDR2 FQGTGA. The V end lost 0 bases, the J end lost 6 bases, and 11 bases lay between the germline ends. This CDR3 is built from 14 residues.

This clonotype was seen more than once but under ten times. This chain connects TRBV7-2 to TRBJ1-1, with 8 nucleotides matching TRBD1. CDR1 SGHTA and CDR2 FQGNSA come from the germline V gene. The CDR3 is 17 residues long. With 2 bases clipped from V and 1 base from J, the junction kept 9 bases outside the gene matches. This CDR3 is CASSLHHSGGPNTEAFF. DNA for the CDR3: TGTGCCAGCAGCTTACACCATTCAGGGGGCCCGAACACTGAAGCTTTCTTT.

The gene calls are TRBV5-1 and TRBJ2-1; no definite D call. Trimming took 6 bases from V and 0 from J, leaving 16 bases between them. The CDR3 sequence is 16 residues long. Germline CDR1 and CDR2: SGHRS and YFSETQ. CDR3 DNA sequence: TGCGCCAGCACGAACGCAGCGATAAGCTCCTACAATGAGCAGTTCTTC. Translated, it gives CASTNAAISSYNEQFF.

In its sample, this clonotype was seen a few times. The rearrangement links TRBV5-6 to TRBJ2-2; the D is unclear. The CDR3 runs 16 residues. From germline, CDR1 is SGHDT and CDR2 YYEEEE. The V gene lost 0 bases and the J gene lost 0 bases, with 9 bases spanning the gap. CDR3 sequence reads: CASSLVLDANTGELFF. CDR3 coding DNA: TGTGCCAGCAGCTTGGTACTCGACGCGAACACCGGGGAGCTGTTTTTT.

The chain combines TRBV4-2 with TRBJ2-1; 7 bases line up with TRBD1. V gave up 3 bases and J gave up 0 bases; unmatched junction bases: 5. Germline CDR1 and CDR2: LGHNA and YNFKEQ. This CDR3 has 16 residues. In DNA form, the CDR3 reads TGTGCCAGCAGCCATCACAGGGGAAACTCCTACAATGAGCAGTTCTTC. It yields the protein CASSHHRGNSYNEQFF.

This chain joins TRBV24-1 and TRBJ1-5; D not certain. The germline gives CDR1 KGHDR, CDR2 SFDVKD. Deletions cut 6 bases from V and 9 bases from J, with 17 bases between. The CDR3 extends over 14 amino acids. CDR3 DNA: TGTGCCACCAGTCACCGGACGACGACCCGGCCCCAGCATTTT. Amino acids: CATSHRTTTRPQHF.

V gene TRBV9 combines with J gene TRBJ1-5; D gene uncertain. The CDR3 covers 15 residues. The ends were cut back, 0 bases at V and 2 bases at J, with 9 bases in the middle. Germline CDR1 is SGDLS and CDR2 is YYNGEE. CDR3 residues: CASSVDGYRNQPQHF. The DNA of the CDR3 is TGTGCCAGCAGCGTAGACGGCTACCGCAATCAGCCCCAGCATTTT. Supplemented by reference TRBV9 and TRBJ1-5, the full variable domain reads DSGVTQTPKHLITATGQRVTLRCSPRSGDLSVYWYQQSLDQGLQFLIQYYNGEERAKGNILERFSAQQFPDLHSELNLSSLELGDSALYFCASSVDGYRNQPQHFGDGTRLSIL.

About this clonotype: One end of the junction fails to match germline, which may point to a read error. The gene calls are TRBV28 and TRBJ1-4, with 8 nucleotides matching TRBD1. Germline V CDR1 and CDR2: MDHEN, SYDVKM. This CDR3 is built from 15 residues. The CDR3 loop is CASSKILQGDEKLLF. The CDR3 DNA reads TGTGCCAGCAGTAAGATCTTACAGGGGGATGAAAAACTGTTGTTT. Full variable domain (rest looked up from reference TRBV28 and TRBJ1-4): DVKVTQSSRYLVKRTGEKVFLECVQDMDHENMFWYRQDPGLGLRLIYFSYDVKMKEKGDIPEGYSVSREKKERFSLILESASTNQTSMYLCASSKILQGDEKLLFGSGTQLSVL.

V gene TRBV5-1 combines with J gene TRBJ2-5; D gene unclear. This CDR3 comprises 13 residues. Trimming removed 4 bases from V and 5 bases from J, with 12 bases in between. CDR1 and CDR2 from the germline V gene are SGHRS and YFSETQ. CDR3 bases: TGCGCCAGCAGCCAGACCGGAGAGGAGACCCAGTACTTC. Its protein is CASSQTGEETQYF.

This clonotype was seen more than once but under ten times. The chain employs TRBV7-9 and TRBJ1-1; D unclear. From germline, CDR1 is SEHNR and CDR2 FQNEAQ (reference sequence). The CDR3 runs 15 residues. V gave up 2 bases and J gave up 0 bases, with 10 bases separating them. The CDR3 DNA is TGTGCCAGCAGCTTATATCCTGGGCTGAACACTGAAGCTTTCTTT. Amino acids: CASSLYPGLNTEAFF.

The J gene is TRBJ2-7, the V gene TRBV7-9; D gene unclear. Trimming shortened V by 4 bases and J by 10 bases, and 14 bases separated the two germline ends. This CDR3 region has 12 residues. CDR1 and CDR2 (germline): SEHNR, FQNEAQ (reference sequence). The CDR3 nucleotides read TGTGCCAGCAGCTCCACACTGACGGAACAGTACTTC. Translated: CASSSTLTEQYF.

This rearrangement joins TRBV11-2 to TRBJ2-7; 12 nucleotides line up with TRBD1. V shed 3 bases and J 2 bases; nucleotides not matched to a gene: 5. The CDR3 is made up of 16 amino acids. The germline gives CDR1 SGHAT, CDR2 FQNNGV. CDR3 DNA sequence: TGTGCCAGCAGCTTGGGACAGGGGGCTAGTACCTACGAGCAGTACTTC. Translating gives CASSLGQGASTYEQYF.

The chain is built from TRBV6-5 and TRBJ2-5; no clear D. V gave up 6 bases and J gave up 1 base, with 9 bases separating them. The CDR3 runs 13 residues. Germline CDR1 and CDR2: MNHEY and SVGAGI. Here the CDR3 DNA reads TGTGCCAGCAGACCTGTAATCCAAGAGACCCAGTACTTC. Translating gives CASRPVIQETQYF.

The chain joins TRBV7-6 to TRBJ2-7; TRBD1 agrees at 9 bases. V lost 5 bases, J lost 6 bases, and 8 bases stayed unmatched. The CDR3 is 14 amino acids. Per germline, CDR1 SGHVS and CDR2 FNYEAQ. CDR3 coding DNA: TGTGCCAGCAGCGGGGGACAGGGCCAAGCCGAGCAGTACTTC. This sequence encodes CASSGGQGQAEQYF.

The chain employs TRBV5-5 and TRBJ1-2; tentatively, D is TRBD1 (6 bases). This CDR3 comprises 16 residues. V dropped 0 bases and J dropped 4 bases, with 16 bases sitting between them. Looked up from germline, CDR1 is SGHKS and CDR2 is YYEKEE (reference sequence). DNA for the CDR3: TGTGCCAGCAGCTTGGGCCGGACAGACCGAGGCTATGGCTACACCTTC. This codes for CASSLGRTDRGYGYTF. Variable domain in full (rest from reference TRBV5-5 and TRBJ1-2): DAGVTQSPTHLIKTRGQQVTLRCSPISGHKSVSWYQQVLGQGPQFIFQYYEKEERGRGNFPDRFSARQFPNYSSELNVNALLLGDSALYLCASSLGRTDRGYGYTFGSGTRLTVV.

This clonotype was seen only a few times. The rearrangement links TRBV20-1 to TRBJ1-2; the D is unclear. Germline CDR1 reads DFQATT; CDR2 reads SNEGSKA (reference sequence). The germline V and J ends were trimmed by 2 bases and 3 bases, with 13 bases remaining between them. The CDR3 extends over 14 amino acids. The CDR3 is CSARSRQTDYGYTF. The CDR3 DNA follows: TGCAGTGCTAGATCGAGGCAAACGGACTATGGCTACACCTTC.